This is a list of T cell receptor beta chains from one sample in a study of blood T cell repertoires in COVID-19. Clones were read by immunoSEQ multiplex PCR, and TCRdb kept only the in-frame ones, dropping some. The sample holds under 300,000 clones, about 89% seen once. Sequencing was carried out using peripheral blood. The receptors stem from a man aged 50 to 59 with acute or convalescent COVID-19. Both conserved end residues are part of each CDR3. The order of the fields is J gene, D gene, V gene, clone size, CDR3 protein, CDR3 DNA. A D gene is named only where the DNA matches it firmly. Clone size is not always given. Where it is, it says once, few, many or a class for expanded clones.

>TRBJ1-2|-|TRBV27|few
CASSLSAVSNYGYTF
TGTGCCAGCAGTTTATCTGCAGTATCTAACTATGGCTACACCTTC
>TRBJ1-5|-|TRBV9|-
CATQRIGPSGGVGNQPQHF
TGTGCCACCCAGCGTATAGGGCCTTCCGGGGGGGTTGGCAATCAGCCCCAGCATTTT
>TRBJ2-7|TRBD1|TRBV9|-
CASSTGQGTYEQYF
TGTGCCAGCAGCACAGGACAGGGGACCTACGAGCAGTACTTC
>TRBJ1-1|TRBD1|TRBV7-9|-
CASSLNHRGRGWTEAFF
TGTGCCAGCAGCCTCAATCACAGGGGGCGCGGGTGGACTGAAGCTTTCTTT
>TRBJ2-3|TRBD2|TRBV3-1/TRBV3-2|-
CASSQGGLAGITDTQYF
TGTGCCAGCAGCCAAGGGGGACTAGCGGGGATCACAGATACGCAGTATTTT
>TRBJ1-2|-|TRBV3-1/TRBV3-2|-
CASSQPGVHGYTF
TGTGCCAGCAGCCAGCCCGGTGTTCATGGCTACACCTTC
>TRBJ2-7|TRBD2|TRBV18|-
CASSPEAGGPSSYEQYF
TGTGCCAGCTCACCAGAGGCGGGGGGCCCCTCCAGCTACGAGCAGTACTTC
>TRBJ1-2|-|TRBV19|once
CATRGGGGYGYTF
TGTGCCACCCGGGGCGGGGGCGGCTATGGCTACACCTTC
>TRBJ1-4|-|TRBV19|-
CASSIVGDANEKLFF
TGTGCCAGTAGTATAGTCGGGGATGCAAATGAAAAACTGTTTTTT
>TRBJ1-2|-|TRBV11-2|-
CASSLVDSPYGYTF
TGTGCCAGCAGCTTAGTTGACAGTCCCTATGGCTACACCTTC
>TRBJ1-2|-|TRBV30|-
CAWLTADWRDYGYTF
TGTGCCTGGCTCACCGCGGATTGGAGAGACTATGGCTACACCTTC
>TRBJ1-6|-|TRBV3-1/TRBV3-2|once
CASSQRGIPYNSPLHF
TGTGCCAGCAGCCAAAGGGGTATCCCCTATAATTCACCCCTCCACTTT
>TRBJ2-3|-|TRBV19|-
CASSRVPPDTQYF
TGTGCCAGTAGTCGGGTTCCCCCAGATACGCAGTATTTT
>TRBJ1-6|-|TRBV4-1|-
CASSQESQGSSPLHF
TGCGCCAGCAGCCAAGAGAGCCAGGGCAGTTCACCCCTCCACTTT
>TRBJ2-2|-|TRBV6-5|-
CASRRGGAYTGELFF
TGTGCCAGCCGTCGAGGGGGAGCTTACACCGGGGAGCTGTTTTTT
>TRBJ2-3|TRBD2|TRBV5-4|-
CASSLVGRGGEYTQYF
TGTGCCAGCAGCTTAGTCGGGCGGGGGGGCGAGTATACGCAGTATTTT
>TRBJ2-7|-|TRBV5-5|-
CASSFGVAALYEQYF
TGTGCCAGCAGCTTTGGGGTAGCGGCCCTTTACGAGCAGTACTTC
>TRBJ1-4|TRBD1|TRBV5-4|-
CASSFMGQRNEKLFF
TGTGCCAGCAGCTTTATGGGACAGAGGAACGAAAAACTGTTTTTT
>TRBJ1-2|TRBD1|TRBV5-1|-
CASSLEGQGYGYTF
TGCGCCAGCAGCTTGGAGGGACAGGGGTACGGCTACACCTTC
>TRBJ2-7|-|TRBV2|-
CASSEWYEAGEQYF
TGTGCCAGCAGTGAGTGGTATGAGGCGGGGGAGCAGTACTTC
>TRBJ2-3|-|TRBV9|-
CASSPWRPPTDTQYF
TGTGCCAGCAGCCCTTGGCGGCCCCCCACAGATACGCAGTATTTT
>TRBJ2-7|-|TRBV5-4|-
CASSLGPQGGYDEQYF
TGTGCCAGCAGCTTGGGTCCGCAGGGGGGCTACGACGAGCAGTACTTC
>TRBJ2-7|-|TRBV29-1|-
CSVGRDSYEQYF
TGCAGCGTTGGGAGAGACAGCTACGAGCAGTACTTC
>TRBJ2-2|-|TRBV5-4|-
CASSWETNTGELFF
TGTGCCAGCAGCTGGGAGACCAACACCGGGGAGCTGTTTTTT
>TRBJ2-5|-|TRBV19|-
CASSSTPFRETQYF
TGTGCCAGTAGTTCGACTCCCTTTCGGGAGACCCAGTACTTC
>TRBJ1-5|TRBD1|TRBV19|-
CASSIMGRGSNQPQHF
TGTGCCAGTAGTATAATGGGCAGGGGGTCAAATCAGCCCCAGCATTTT
>TRBJ1-6|TRBD1|TRBV6-1|-
CASSERGDRALHF
TGTGCCAGCAGTGAAAGAGGTGACAGGGCCCTCCACTTT
>TRBJ2-1|-|TRBV18|-
CASSPPSRDEQFF
TGTGCCAGCTCACCCCCTAGCCGCGATGAGCAGTTCTTC
>TRBJ2-7|TRBD2|TRBV6-2/TRBV6-3|-
CASSYSMLADYEQYF
TGTGCCAGCAGTTACTCGATGCTAGCGGACTACGAGCAGTACTTC
>TRBJ2-4|-|TRBV20-1|-
CSASGGLAKNIQYF
TGCAGTGCTAGTGGCGGTCTAGCCAAAAACATTCAGTACTTC
>TRBJ1-6|TRBD1|TRBV29-1|-
CSAEGGMSPLHF
TGCAGCGCAGAAGGGGGCATGTCACCCCTCCACTTT
>TRBJ1-4|TRBD1|TRBV30|-
CAWSPLQGGEKLFF
TGTGCCTGGAGCCCCCTCCAGGGGGGAGAAAAACTGTTTTTT
>TRBJ2-7|TRBD2|TRBV7-6|-
CASSLRDRGAYEQYF
TGTGCCAGCAGCTTGAGGGACCGGGGGGCCTACGAGCAGTACTTC
>TRBJ2-5|-|TRBV4-1|-
CASSSTPLVKTVETQYF
TGCGCCAGCAGCTCAACTCCTCTAGTTAAAACTGTGGAGACCCAGTACTTC
>TRBJ1-1|TRBD1|TRBV19|few
CASSRDRGEEAFF
TGTGCCAGTTCCCGGGACAGGGGTGAGGAAGCTTTCTTT
>TRBJ2-3|TRBD2|TRBV6-4|-
CASSYGGATDTQYF
TGTGCCAGCAGTTACGGGGGGGCCACAGATACGCAGTATTTT
>TRBJ1-5|-|TRBV7-2|-
CASSFLEGPWGNQPQHF
TGTGCCAGCAGCTTTCTGGAGGGGCCGTGGGGCAATCAGCCCCAGCATTTT
>TRBJ2-7|TRBD1|TRBV5-1|-
CASSQYGQGAYEQYF
TGCGCCAGCAGCCAGTACGGACAGGGGGCCTACGAGCAGTACTTC
>TRBJ1-3|TRBD1|TRBV4-1|-
CASSQDSAGGSGNTIYF
TGCGCCAGCAGCCAAGATTCGGCAGGGGGCTCTGGAAACACCATATATTTT
>TRBJ2-4|-|TRBV25-1|-
CASSEEGAPGNIQYF
TGTGCCAGCTCCGAGGAGGGGGCACCGGGTAACATTCAGTACTTC
>TRBJ2-5|TRBD2|TRBV7-9|-
CASSFTAGGGETQYF
TGTGCCAGCAGCTTTACGGCGGGAGGGGGAGAGACCCAGTACTTC